Each of the 23 T cell receptor beta chains below was sequenced from the same sample in a study of blood T cell repertoires in COVID-19. Clones were sequenced by immunoSEQ multiplex PCR, and TCRdb holds only the in-frame ones, with some missing. Of some 300,000 clones listed, around 87% are singletons. The sample consisted of peripheral blood. The receptors come from a woman in her forties with COVID-19, enrolled during active disease.

J is TRBJ2-7 and V is TRBV30; 7 bases are shared with TRBD1. CDR1 GTSNPN and CDR2 SVGIG come from the germline V gene (reference sequence). This CDR3 is built from 14 residues. With V trimmed by 5 bases and J by 3 bases, 10 bases remained unmatched. CDR3 loop: CAWRRNRGLYEQYF. Here the CDR3 DNA reads TGTGCCTGGCGCCGTAACAGGGGCCTCTACGAGCAGTACTTC.

This chain connects TRBV2 to TRBJ1-2; 11 bases align to TRBD1. The CDR3 is made up of 13 amino acids. V shed 6 bases, J shed 7 bases, and the junction held 4 bases outside the gene matches. CDR1 and CDR2 (germline): SNHLY, FYNNEI. CDR3 loop: CASRAGTGGGYTF. DNA for the CDR3: TGTGCCAGCAGAGCCGGGACAGGGGGTGGCTACACCTTC.

Of note for this clone: Compared with germline, one end of the junction differs, possibly owing to a read error. The chain links TRBV18 to TRBJ2-6, with unresolved D. There are 18 residues in the CDR3. Germline V CDR1 and CDR2: KGHSH, LQKENI. The chain's CDR3 is CAGSPFSGGSSGANVLTF. CDR3 sequence (DNA): TGTGCCGGCTCACCTTTCTCAGGTGGAAGCTCTGGGGCCAACGTCCTGACTTTC.

The chain joins TRBV1 to TRBJ1-6; TRBD1, as called in the table, went unchecked against the DNA. TRBV1 is a pseudogene. This CDR3 contains 16 residues. The CDR3 loop is CTSSQDQDRNNSPLHF. The CDR3 DNA follows: TGCACCAGCAGCCAAGATCAGGACAGGAACAATTCACCCCTCCACTTT.

CDR3 sequence (DNA): TGTGCCAGCTCACCACCGGGTAGTCTGCGACAGGGAGGCGAGCAGTACTTC. Translation gives CASSPPGSLRQGGEQYF. The V call is TRBV18, the J call TRBJ2-7; tentatively, D is TRBD1 (7 bases). CDR1 is KGHSH and CDR2 is LQKENI in the germline V gene. The length of the CDR3 is 17 residues. The V end lost 0 bases, the J end lost 6 bases, and 21 bases lay between the germline ends.

The chain is built from TRBV9 and TRBJ1-2, with 7 bases aligning to TRBD1. Looked up from germline, CDR1 is SGDLS and CDR2 is YYNGEE. The V and J ends lost 6 bases and 6 bases, in that order; junction bases with no gene match: 11. CDR3 length: 14 amino acids. The CDR3 region has the DNA TGTGCCAGCAATGGGCAAGACAGGGAAGATGGCTACACCTTC. This translates into CASNGQDREDGYTF.

This clone was recorded only once. The chain uses TRBV6-5 and TRBJ1-6, with a weak D call TRBD1 (5 bases). V gave up 0 bases and J gave up 7 bases, with 13 bases separating them. This CDR3 region has 16 residues. Germline loops: CDR1 MNHEY, CDR2 SVGAGI. In nucleotides, the CDR3 is TGTGCCAGCAGTTACTCCCAGGGTTCTCGGAATTCACCCCTCCACTTT. Protein sequence: CASSYSQGSRNSPLHF.

Here the CDR3 reads CASSEQGDNNEQFF. DNA of the CDR3: TGTGCCAGCAGTGAACAGGGGGATAACAATGAGCAGTTCTTC. The chain carries TRBV6-4 and TRBJ2-1; TRBD1 aligns across 8 bases. The germline V gene has CDR1 MRHNA and CDR2 SNTAGT. Trimming at V came to 3 bases and at J to 5 bases, leaving 3 bases not matched to a gene. The CDR3 sequence is 14 residues long.

The V gene is TRBV28, the J gene TRBJ2-2; 10 bases are shared with TRBD2. V shed 5 bases, J shed 5 bases, and the junction held 8 bases outside the gene matches. Per germline, CDR1 MDHEN and CDR2 SYDVKM. This CDR3 region has 16 residues. CDR3 DNA: TGTGCCAGCAGTCCAAATAGCGGGAGGCCGACCGGGGAGCTGTTTTTT. Amino acids: CASSPNSGRPTGELFF.

V gene TRBV25-1 combines with J gene TRBJ1-1; 7 bases are a match to TRBD1. This CDR3 is built from 11 residues. With V trimmed by 10 bases and J by 7 bases, 6 bases remained unmatched. Germline V gene sequence: CDR1 MGHDK, CDR2 SYGVNS. The CDR3 loop reads CATSTGLEAFF. Written as DNA, the CDR3 is TGTGCCACCTCGACAGGGCTTGAAGCTTTCTTT. Full variable domain (outside the CDR3, taken from reference TRBV25-1 and TRBJ1-1): EADIYQTPRYLVIGTGKKITLECSQTMGHDKMYWYQQDPGMELHLIHYSYGVNSTEKGDLSSESTVSRIRTEHFPLTLESARPSHTSQYLCATSTGLEAFFGQGTRLTVV.

CDR3 amino acids: CASSPSPGNTGELFF. CDR3 coding DNA: TGTGCCAGCAGCCCCTCCCCTGGCAACACCGGGGAGCTGTTTTTT. The chain links TRBV9 to TRBJ2-2; D is unclear. CDR3 length: 15 residues. Germline V gene lookup returns CDR1 SGDLS and CDR2 YYNGEE. V was trimmed by 4 bases and J by 2 bases, leaving 12 bases between them.

The rearrangement links TRBV5-1 to TRBJ1-3, with 7 bases identical to TRBD1. The junction had 7 bases not matched to a gene; V was cut back by 4 bases and J by 3 bases. The length of the CDR3 is 15 residues. Germline V CDR1 and CDR2: SGHRS, YFSETQ. The CDR3 loop is CASSVTGKSGNTIYF. The CDR3 region has the DNA TGCGCCAGCAGCGTGACAGGGAAGAGTGGAAACACCATATATTTT.

The V gene is TRBV7-5, the J gene TRBJ2-2; TRBD2, the table's D call, was not compared with the DNA. TRBV7-5 is a listed pseudogene. The CDR3 covers 19 residues. As DNA, the CDR3 is TGTGCCAGAAGCTTAGTAGGGGGTGGTGGGAGGGTCCCCTTAGGGGAGCTGTTTTTT. It codes for CARSLVGGGGRVPLGELFF.

CDR3 loop: CASSSGLATNEKLFF. CDR3 DNA sequence: TGTGCCAGCAGCAGCGGTCTCGCAACTAATGAAAAACTGTTTTTT. The V and J genes are TRBV28 and TRBJ1-4; D is undetermined. CDR1 is MDHEN, CDR2 SYDVKM, per germline. This CDR3 has 15 residues. Between the trimmed V and J ends, which lost 6 bases and 0 bases, there was a span of 11 bases.

The J gene is TRBJ2-3, the V gene TRBV5-1, with a tentative D call TRBD2 (7 bases). Germline CDR1 and CDR2: SGHRS and YFSETQ. V lost 7 bases and J lost 2, with 23 bases in between. The CDR3 spans 17 residues. The CDR3 sequence: CASHLLRGGGITDTQYF. The CDR3 DNA reads as TGCGCCAGCCACCTCCTGCGAGGGGGGGGGATCACAGATACGCAGTATTTT.

V gene TRBV19 combines with J gene TRBJ1-4; 10 bases match TRBD1. The CDR3 spans 15 residues. Trimming took 5 bases from V and 7 from J; bases not matched to a gene: 7. The germline V gene encodes CDR1 LNHDA and CDR2 SQIVND (reference sequence). The CDR3 coding sequence is TGTGCCAGTAGTCCTCCGACAGGGGGCGGTGAAAAACTGTTTTTT. Amino acids: CASSPPTGGGEKLFF. Full variable domain (outside the CDR3, taken from reference TRBV19 and TRBJ1-4): DGGITQSPKYLFRKEGQNVTLSCEQNLNHDAMYWYRQDPGQGLRLIYYSQIVNDFQKGDIAEGYSVSREKKESFPLTVTSAQKNPTAFYLCASSPPTGGGEKLFFGSGTQLSVL.

This chain uses TRBV7-2 with TRBJ2-3; D might be TRBD2 (5 bases). The CDR3 covers 16 residues. Germline assignment: CDR1 SGHTA and CDR2 FQGNSA. Trimming took off 1 base at V and 3 bases at J, with 14 bases between the two ends. The chain's CDR3 is CASSLGTSRITDTQYF. The CDR3 DNA follows: TGTGCCAGCAGCTTAGGTACTAGTCGGATTACAGATACGCAGTATTTT.

This clone occurred once. V usage is TRBV7-8 and J usage is TRBJ2-1; 7 bases map to TRBD1. The germline V gene has CDR1 SGHVS and CDR2 FQNEAQ. This CDR3 spans 17 amino acids. Losses at the gene ends were 5 bases for V and 0 bases for J; bases not matched to a gene: 10. In DNA form, the CDR3 reads TGTGCCAGCAGCCGAGAATTGAAGGGGGCCTCCTACAATGAGCAGTTCTTC. Encoded protein: CASSRELKGASYNEQFF.

V is TRBV28 and J is TRBJ2-1; D is possibly TRBD1 (5 bases). Trimming stripped 3 bases from V and 1 base from J, with 10 bases between. This CDR3 comprises 15 residues. Germline assignment: CDR1 MDHEN and CDR2 SYDVKM. CDR3 region: CASSLPDSSYNEQFF. DNA for the CDR3: TGTGCCAGCAGTTTGCCCGACAGTTCCTACAATGAGCAGTTCTTC.

The chain employs TRBV7-9 and TRBJ2-3, with TRBD1 identical over 9 bases. Losses at the gene ends were 5 bases for V and 3 bases for J; bases not matched to a gene: 6. Germline V gives CDR1 SEHNR, CDR2 FQNEAQ (reference sequence). The CDR3 runs 15 residues. The chain's CDR3 is CASSRDRVGTDTQYF. Here the CDR3 DNA reads TGTGCCAGCAGCCGGGACAGGGTCGGGACAGATACGCAGTATTTT.

The V and J genes are TRBV7-3 and TRBJ2-2; TRBD1 is a possible D gene (6 bases). Trimming stripped 1 base from V and 1 base from J, with 7 bases between. This CDR3 is built from 15 residues. Germline assignment: CDR1 SGHTA and CDR2 FQGTGA. This CDR3 is CASSLRGQNTGELFF. The CDR3 bases are TGTGCCAGCAGCTTAAGGGGACAGAACACCGGGGAGCTGTTTTTT.

Of note for this clone: One junction end does not reproduce the germline sequence, and a read error may be involved. The gene calls are TRBV3-1 (or the pseudogene TRBV3-2) and TRBJ1-5; 9 bases are shared with TRBD1. Germline CDR1 LGHDT, CDR2 YNNKEL (reference sequence). CDR3 length: 15 residues. The DNA of the CDR3 is TGTGCCAGCAGCCAAGGGGACAGGGACAATCGGCCCCAGCATTTT. Residues: CASSQGDRDNRPQHF.

This rearrangement joins TRBV20-1 to TRBJ1-5; 7 positions agree with TRBD1. The CDR3 is made up of 14 amino acids. V lost 3 bases, J lost 7 bases, and 9 bases stayed unmatched. In germline, CDR1 is DFQATT, CDR2 SNEGSKA (reference sequence). The CDR3 protein is CSASITGVEQPQHF. CDR3 bases: TGCAGTGCTAGTATCACAGGGGTGGAACAGCCCCAGCATTTT.